The 15 T cell receptor beta chains in this list originate from one sample, sequenced in a study of cytomegalovirus exposure and HLA in healthy donors (dated by TCRdb to the late 2010s). The method behind the library was the immunoSEQ multiplex PCR assay. In TCRdb, the immuneACCESS table is reduced to in-frame sequences with V and J assigned. These tables do not hold every clone; where another copy was compared, an unresolved V gene accounts for under half, and the others remain unexplained. A total of 150,000 to 200,000 clones appear in this sample, around 86% of them only once. Roughly 1.5% of the sample rests with the top ten. The sample taken for sequencing was PBMCs. The source of these receptors is a woman aged 18-35 years in good health and CMV-seronegative.

V gene TRBV9 combines with J gene TRBJ1-6; D remains ambiguous. This CDR3 spans 13 amino acids. Per germline, CDR1 SGDLS and CDR2 YYNGEE. The ends were cut back, 2 bases at V and 7 bases at J, with 7 bases in the middle. The CDR3, as DNA: TGTGCCAGCAGCGTTTCTCCCAATTCACCCCTCCACTTT. Translated: CASSVSPNSPLHF. Filled out from reference TRBV9 and TRBJ1-6, the complete variable domain reads DSGVTQTPKHLITATGQRVTLRCSPRSGDLSVYWYQQSLDQGLQFLIQYYNGEERAKGNILERFSAQQFPDLHSELNLSSLELGDSALYFCASSVSPNSPLHFGNGTRLTVT.

V gene TRBV7-9 combines with J gene TRBJ1-2; the D gene is possibly TRBD1 (5 bases). CDR1 and CDR2 (germline): SEHNR, FQNEAQ (reference sequence). V was clipped by 5 bases and J by 3 bases, with 16 bases between them. The CDR3 is 15 amino acids. DNA of the CDR3: TGTGCCAGCAGCCAAGGAGCGGGGGTACACTATGGCTACACCTTC. Residues: CASSQGAGVHYGYTF.

The V call is TRBV10-3, the J call TRBJ2-1; a weak D match, TRBD2 (5 bases). Germline V CDR1 and CDR2: ENHRY, SYGVKD. V was trimmed by 3 bases and J by 9 bases, leaving 21 bases between them. The CDR3 has 16 amino acids. As DNA, the CDR3 is TGTGCCATCAGTGACCCCTCGACCCCGGGAACCGGTGAGCAGTTCTTC. This translates into CAISDPSTPGTGEQFF.

This rearrangement joins TRBV9 to TRBJ2-7; D is unresolved. There are 14 residues in the CDR3. V gave up 4 bases and J gave up 2 bases, with 13 bases separating them. Germline V lookup: CDR1 SGDLS, CDR2 YYNGEE. CDR3 bases: TGTGCCAGCAGCCTACATCAGGAAGCCTACGAGCAGTACTTC. As protein: CASSLHQEAYEQYF.

The chain couples TRBV12-5 to TRBJ2-5, with 8 bases aligning to TRBD1. Germline CDR1 reads LGHNT; CDR2 reads FRNRAP. V shed 7 bases and J 5 bases; nucleotides not matched to a gene: 21. The CDR3 extends over 18 amino acids. This chain's CDR3 is CASALSTSFRTGMETQYF. CDR3 DNA: TGTGCTAGTGCCCTTTCAACCTCCTTCCGGACAGGGATGGAGACCCAGTACTTC.

Points on this clone: A read error may produce the germline difference seen at one junction end. The chain is built from TRBV5-1 and TRBJ1-2; perhaps TRBD1 as D (6 bases). The CDR3 length is 13 residues. From germline, CDR1 is SGHRS and CDR2 YFSETQ. The chain's CDR3 is CASSSEQGTGYTF. Here the CDR3 DNA reads TGTGCCAGCAGCTCTGAACAGGGTACTGGCTACACCTTC.

This chain links TRBV6-4 with TRBJ2-1, with D unclear. The V gene lost 4 bases and the J gene lost 0 bases, with 13 bases spanning the gap. This CDR3 has 16 amino acids. Germline V lookup: CDR1 MRHNA, CDR2 SNTAGT. This CDR3 reads CASSVRVSYSYNEQFF. CDR3 bases: TGTGCCAGCAGTGTAAGAGTTTCATACTCCTACAATGAGCAGTTCTTC.

The chain combines TRBV6-4 with TRBJ2-2; 15 nucleotides match TRBD2. CDR3 length equals 21 residues. Germline V gives CDR1 MRHNA, CDR2 SNTAGT. Trimming removed 6 bases from V and 4 bases from J; junction bases left unmatched: 18. CDR3 region: CASRDPRWGLAGGEGTGELFF. The CDR3 region has the DNA TGTGCCAGCAGGGACCCGCGGTGGGGACTAGCGGGGGGTGAAGGCACCGGGGAGCTGTTTTTT.

This sequence joins TRBV27 and TRBJ1-1; D is unresolved. This CDR3 region has 13 residues. Germline CDR1 reads MNHEY; CDR2 reads SMNVEV (reference sequence). Trimming removed 5 bases from V and 0 bases from J, with 7 bases in between. CDR3 nucleotide sequence: TGTGCCAGCAGTCTCTCGGTGAACACTGAAGCTTTCTTT. Translating gives CASSLSVNTEAFF.

CDR3 sequence reads: CAWRQGSSGANVLTF. Here the CDR3 DNA reads TGTGCCTGGAGACAGGGCAGCTCTGGGGCCAACGTCCTGACTTTC. V usage is TRBV30 and J usage is TRBJ2-6, with D possibly matching TRBD1 (6 bases). This CDR3 contains 15 residues. The ends were cut back, 3 bases at V and 0 bases at J, with 9 bases in the middle. Per the germline V gene, CDR1 is GTSNPN and CDR2 is SVGIG (reference sequence).

The chain recombines TRBV7-9 with TRBJ1-1; 9 nucleotides line up with TRBD1. The V and J ends lost 3 bases and 3 bases, in that order; junction bases with no gene match: 11. Germline V CDR1 and CDR2: SEHNR, FQNEAQ (reference sequence). The CDR3 contains 17 residues. CDR3 protein: CASSFNLDRGWDTEAFF. The DNA of the CDR3 is TGTGCCAGCAGCTTCAACCTGGACAGGGGCTGGGACACTGAAGCTTTCTTT.

This chain links TRBV7-2 with TRBJ1-2; maybe TRBD1 (6 bases). CDR3 size: 14 residues. The germline gives CDR1 SGHTA, CDR2 FQGNSA. Trimming stripped 5 bases from V and 6 bases from J, with 16 bases between. Here the CDR3 DNA reads TGTGCCAGCAGCCCAGCCGACAGGTACCATGGCTACACCTTC. This codes for CASSPADRYHGYTF.

The chain recombines TRBV5-1 with TRBJ1-1; D possibly corresponds to TRBD1 (6 bases). The CDR3 contains 13 residues. Deletions cut 4 bases from V and 3 bases from J, with 10 bases between. Germline CDR1 is SGHRS and CDR2 is YFSETQ. The CDR3 DNA reads TGCGCCAGCAGCATGACAGGCTACACTGAAGCTTTCTTT. Translating it yields CASSMTGYTEAFF.

The J gene is TRBJ1-4, the V gene TRBV6-5; 9 bases are shared with TRBD1. The ends lost 5 bases at V and 7 bases at J; junction bases unmatched: 8. The length of the CDR3 is 15 residues. Germline assignment: CDR1 MNHEY and CDR2 SVGAGI. Here the CDR3 reads CASSAETGGVEKLFF. The CDR3 coding sequence is TGTGCCAGCAGTGCCGAAACAGGGGGCGTTGAAAAACTGTTTTTT.

As concerns this clone: At the DNA level, this CDR3 is encoded by other sequences in the same sample as well. The chain employs TRBV27 and TRBJ1-3, with unresolved D. The CDR3 contains 16 residues. The germline V and J ends were trimmed by 2 bases and 0 bases, with 11 bases remaining between them. Germline loops: CDR1 MNHEY, CDR2 SMNVEV (reference sequence). CDR3 DNA sequence: TGTGCCAGCAGTTTAGACGGGTATTACTCTGGAAACACCATATATTTT. Amino acid sequence: CASSLDGYYSGNTIYF.